These T cell receptor beta chains were read from a single sample in a study of T cells in Graves' hyperthyroidism and ophthalmopathy. In TCRdb, the multiplex PCR reads were re-called with MiXCR into one record per CDR3 protein. The repertoire has over 650,000 distinct CDR3 sequences, over 40% of them found once; the top ten carry about 7.7%. Sequencing was done on a sample of peripheral blood or thyroid tissue (not recorded which). The receptors derive from an adult man with Graves' disease, either hyperthyroidism or ophthalmopathy (not recorded which). Each CDR3 is given with its conserved first and last residue. D genes are given only for firm matches. Clone size, where shown, is once, few, many, or a class for clones that have expanded.

j_call clone_size v_call d_call cdr3_nt cdr3_aa
TRBJ1-1 NA TRBV10-3 NA TGTGCCATCAGTTTAGCGATCGGGGGGCGTGGGACTGAAGCTTTCTTT CAISLAIGGRGTEAFF
TRBJ2-2 once TRBV2 NA TGTGCCAGCAGTGCTAGGGGAAGTGGGGAGCTGTTTTTT CASSARGSGELFF
TRBJ2-7 few TRBV7-2 TRBD1 TGTGCCAGCAGCTGGGGGACAGGGGAGGGCGAGCAGTACTTC CASSWGTGEGEQYF
TRBJ2-7 many TRBV15 NA TGTGCCACCAGCAGAGATGGTTACGAGCAGTACTTC CATSRDGYEQYF
TRBJ2-7 few TRBV6-6 NA TGTGCCAGCAGTTACTCGAACGGACCCTACGAGCAGTACTTC CASSYSNGPYEQYF
TRBJ2-7 NA TRBV29-1 NA TGCAGCGTCCTCGACAGTGCCTCCTACGAGCAGTACTTC CSVLDSASYEQYF
TRBJ1-2 few TRBV7-2 NA TGTGCCAGCAGCTTAGATGGCCTTCCGGATGGCTACACCTTC CASSLDGLPDGYTF
TRBJ1-2 many TRBV10-3 NA TGTGCCATCAGGGCTGACACAACAAACTATGGCTACACCTTC CAIRADTTNYGYTF
TRBJ1-5 NA TRBV5-1 NA TGCGCCAGCAGCTTATCTGGGGCGCAGCCCCAGCATTTT CASSLSGAQPQHF
TRBJ1-2 many TRBV29-1 TRBD1 TGCAGCGTTGCTTCACAGGGGATCTATGGCTACACCTTC CSVASQGIYGYTF
TRBJ1-5 NA TRBV7-9 TRBD1 TGTGCCAGCAGCCCGGGACAGTATAGCGATCAGCCCCAGCATTTT CASSPGQYSDQPQHF
TRBJ1-1 many TRBV7-8 TRBD1 TGTGCCAGCAGCTGGCGGACAGGGAACACTGAAGCTTTCTTT CASSWRTGNTEAFF
TRBJ2-7 once TRBV20-1 TRBD2 TGCAGTGCTATAGGGACTAGCTCCTACGAGCAGTACTTC CSAIGTSSYEQYF
TRBJ2-5 NA TRBV25-1 NA TGTGCCAGCAGTTTAGACGGGACCCAAGAGACCCAGTACTTC CASSLDGTQETQYF
TRBJ2-5 NA TRBV7-2 TRBD2 TGTGCCAGCAGCTCTAGCGGGAGCGAGGAGACCCAGTACTTC CASSSSGSEETQYF
TRBJ1-1 NA TRBV7-9 NA TGTGCCGGCAATTTCAACGGAAGGAACACTGAAGCTTTCTTT CAGNFNGRNTEAFF
TRBJ1-5 few TRBV12-3/TRBV12-4 TRBD1 TGTGCCAGCACCCCGGGACAGCCCAATCAGCCCCAGCATTTT CASTPGQPNQPQHF
TRBJ1-3 many TRBV11-2 NA TGTGCCAGCAGCTTGGATTCTGGTGGCACCATATATTTT CASSLDSGGTIYF
TRBJ2-5 many TRBV7-9 NA TGTGCTAGCAGCTTAGCTGGAGACCAAGAGACCCAGTACTTC CASSLAGDQETQYF
TRBJ1-2 NA TRBV7-9 TRBD1 TGTGCCAGCAGCTTCCAGGGGGCAGTCAACTATGGCTACACCTTC CASSFQGAVNYGYTF
TRBJ1-4 many TRBV10-3 NA TGTGCCATCAGTGAGGGACCGCTTAATGAAAAACTGTTTTTT CAISEGPLNEKLFF
TRBJ2-7 many TRBV7-9 NA TGTGCCAGCAGCTTTCGGACAGACTACGAGCAGTACTTC CASSFRTDYEQYF